What follows describes a single T cell receptor (beta chain). This clonotype was seen ten or more times. Its antigen specificity is not known. No per-base quality is available; no much larger clone lies one base away. The entry originates in a study of T cells in Graves' hyperthyroidism and ophthalmopathy (dated 2019 in TCRdb). Turning to the overall study: Peripheral blood was collected at initial diagnosis, before any treatment. Following sampling, methimazole starting at 30 mg daily was given to hyperthyroidism patients, and high-dose intravenous methylprednisolone was given to ophthalmopathy patients. TCR V-J signatures able to tell the groups apart were searched for in a discovery cohort of about a hundred patients, of whom 43 had Graves' ophthalmopathy and roughly 58 had stable Graves' hyperthyroidism. The 100 discovery patients were divided at random into training and test sets in a 7:3 ratio. Thyroid tissue and blood T-cell repertoires from six Graves' hyperthyroidism patients were also compared in the study. The paper describes TCR Vbeta CDR3 sequencing of 135 peripheral blood samples, made up of 40 to 45 ophthalmopathy patients, around 78 hyperthyroidism patients and roughly 17 progressor patients. Whether ophthalmopathy could be predicted prospectively was tested in an independent validation cohort made up of roughly 20 hyperthyroidism patients plus 17 patients who later progressed to ophthalmopathy.

Here is what the overall study found, with its caveats: Sample size was not statistically predetermined, and blinding of investigators to group allocation was not performed. In validation, progression to ophthalmopathy was predicted by the model with around 70% sensitivity and roughly 76% specificity, a median of about 6.4 months before onset. A model built on a 13 V-J signature distinguished ophthalmopathy from stable hyperthyroidism, reaching around 90% sensitivity and around 81% specificity in cross-validation and 80%/75% in testing. Most expanded thyroid clonotypes (frequency above 0.001) were also detected in blood, suggesting blood repertoires may reflect thyroid immune responses.

The TCR beta CDR3 regions were amplified from RNA transcripts. The TCR CDR3 was subjected to a first round of RT-PCR using the HTBI primer set and the Qiagen OneStep RT-PCR kit. Libraries were constructed in a second round of multiplex PCR, after which size selection and purification were performed. The libraries were sequenced on an Illumina HiSeq2000 using paired-end 100 bp reads. The study's own analysis went as follows. SOAPnuke was used to process the raw data, throwing out any read that contained adapters or uncalled bases, had a mean Phred below 15, or lacked an exact constant-primer or identifier match. High-quality paired reads were merged using COPE v1.2.5, and each unique nucleotide sequence was defined as a clonotype. MiTCR v1.1 was used to align clonotypes to the IMGT TRBV, TRBD and TRBJ reference segments. Only V-J combinations with frequency above 0.0001, covering about 99% of repertoires, were analysed. A TCS score was defined as the ratio of F50 (clonal expansion) to E x V (chaos), with BLOSUM62-based TCRdist applied between CDR3 peptides within each V-J. Welch's t-statistics and random forest reduced several hundred V-J features to 13, which were used in a naive Bayes classifier (R e1071). TCRdb trimmed the raw reads at Q25, called clones with MiXCR and kept productive beta chains. Merged by CDR3 protein, the rows form single entries marked with the most common genes and DNA. TCRdb's processing, not the authors', yielded these V and J calls. The sample records roughly 650,000 distinct CDR3 sequences, about a sixth of which are singletons. Roughly 3.5% of the sample is in the top ten clones.

In the ophthalmopathy patients, disease was moderately to severely active, with a Clinical Activity Score of 3 or more, a NOSPECS grade of 4 or more, and a duration of less than 3 months. Any patient with an uncontrolled infection, another autoimmune disease, pregnancy or lactation was excluded. Diagnoses were based on clinical symptoms, serum thyroxine and TRAb, thyroid ultrasound and orbital computed tomography. Ficoll-Paque density gradient centrifugation was used to isolate PBMCs from around 10 ml of fresh peripheral blood. Total RNA was extracted with Trizol reagent, and quality was checked on an Agilent 2100 Bioanalyzer. The germline ends are 6 bases apart after V is trimmed by 2 bases and J by 3 bases. The CDR3 sequence holds 13 residues, the cysteine and phenylalanine included. The only DNA kept is the CDR3, 39 bases in frame from the first base. Looking up the germline V gene yields CDR1 SGHTA and CDR2 FQGNSA.

This chain is built from TRBV7-2 and TRBJ2-3; no D gene can be assigned with confidence. Specimen: blood. This clonotype was obtained from a woman aged 40 to 49 with Graves' ophthalmopathy. The CDR3 region reads CASSLYWTDTQYF. The DNA sequence reads TGTGCCAGCAGCTTATACTGGACAGATACGCAGTATTTT.